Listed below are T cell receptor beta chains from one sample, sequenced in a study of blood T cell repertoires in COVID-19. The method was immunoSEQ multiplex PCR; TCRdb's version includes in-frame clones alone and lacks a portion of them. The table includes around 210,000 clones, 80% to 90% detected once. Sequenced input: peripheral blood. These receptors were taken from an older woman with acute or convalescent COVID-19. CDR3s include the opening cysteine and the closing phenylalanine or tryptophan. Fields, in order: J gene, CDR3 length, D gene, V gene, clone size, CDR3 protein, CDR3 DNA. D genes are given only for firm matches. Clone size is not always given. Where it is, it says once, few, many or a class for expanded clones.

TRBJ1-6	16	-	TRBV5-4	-	CASSFGGLWGDSPLHF	TGTGCCAGCAGTTTTGGCGGGCTTTGGGGGGATTCACCCCTCCACTTT
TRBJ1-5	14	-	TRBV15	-	CATSRDNRWQPQHF	TGTGCCACCAGCAGAGATAATCGGTGGCAGCCCCAGCATTTT
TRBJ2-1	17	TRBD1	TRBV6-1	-	CASSEPGGQGVREGQFF	TGTGCCAGCAGTGAACCGGGGGGACAGGGGGTACGGGAGGGGCAGTTCTTC
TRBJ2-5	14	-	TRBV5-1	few	CASRSGSAWETQYF	TGCGCCAGCAGAAGTGGCTCAGCGTGGGAGACCCAGTACTTC
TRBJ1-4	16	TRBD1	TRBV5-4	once	CASSTGQGVINEKLFF	TGTGCCAGCAGCACGGGACAGGGGGTAATTAATGAAAAACTGTTTTTT
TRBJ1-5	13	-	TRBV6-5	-	CASSRGSNQPQHF	TGTGCCAGCAGTCGGGGAAGCAATCAGCCCCAGCATTTT
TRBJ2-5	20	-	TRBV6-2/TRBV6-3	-	CASSPLIPPQGRRLQETQYF	TGTGCCAGCAGCCCCCTGATCCCGCCCCAAGGGAGGAGACTCCAAGAGACCCAGTACTTC
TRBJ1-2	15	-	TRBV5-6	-	CASSLIRQNHRGYTF	TGTGCCAGCAGCCTTATCCGACAGAATCATCGTGGCTACACCTTC
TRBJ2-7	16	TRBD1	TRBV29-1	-	CSVEERQGALAYEQYF	TGCAGCGTTGAAGAAAGGCAGGGGGCGCTGGCCTACGAGCAGTACTTC
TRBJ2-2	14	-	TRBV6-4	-	CASSARTLTGELFF	TGTGCCAGCAGTGCCCGGACACTCACCGGGGAGCTGTTTTTT
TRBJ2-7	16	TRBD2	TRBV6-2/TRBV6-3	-	CASSFRPLAGSPEQYF	TGTGCCAGCAGTTTTAGGCCTCTAGCGGGGTCCCCCGAGCAGTACTTC
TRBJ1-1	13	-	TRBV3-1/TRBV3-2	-	CASSQDARTEAFF	TGTGCCAGCAGCCAAGATGCGCGGACTGAAGCTTTCTTT
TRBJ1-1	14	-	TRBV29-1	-	CSVHPGAMNTEAFF	TGCAGCGTGCACCCTGGAGCAATGAACACTGAAGCTTTCTTT
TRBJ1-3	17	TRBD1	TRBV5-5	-	CASSLLDRAISGNTIYF	TGTGCCAGCAGTCTTTTAGACAGGGCCATCTCTGGAAACACCATATATTTT
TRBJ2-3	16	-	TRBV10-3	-	CAIRAVTGPTTDTQYF	TGTGCCATCAGGGCCGTGACAGGTCCCACCACAGATACGCAGTATTTT
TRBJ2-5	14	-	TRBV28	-	CASSLSQAQETQYF	TGTGCCAGCAGTTTATCACAGGCCCAAGAGACCCAGTACTTC
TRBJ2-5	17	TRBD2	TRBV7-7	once	CASSATTSGAYQETQYF	TGTGCTAGCAGCGCGACGACTAGCGGGGCTTACCAAGAGACCCAGTACTTC
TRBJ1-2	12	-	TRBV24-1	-	CATSEGGYGYTF	TGTGCCACCAGTGAAGGGGGCTATGGCTACACCTTC
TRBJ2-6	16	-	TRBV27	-	CASSRFAVSGANVLTF	TGTGCCAGCAGCAGATTCGCCGTCTCTGGGGCCAACGTCCTGACTTTC
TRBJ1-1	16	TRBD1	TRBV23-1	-	CASSQSPTGGVTEAFF	TGCGCCAGCAGTCAATCCCCGACAGGGGGCGTAACTGAAGCTTTCTTT
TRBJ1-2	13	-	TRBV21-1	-	CASSSDRVNGYTF	TGTGCCAGCAGCTCGGACAGGGTTAATGGCTACACCTTC
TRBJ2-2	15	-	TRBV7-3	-	CASSLNRANTGELFF	TGTGCCAGCAGCTTAAACCGGGCGAACACCGGGGAGCTGTTTTTT
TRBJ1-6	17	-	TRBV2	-	CASSEAGGKRVGSPLHF	TGTGCCAGCAGTGAAGCGGGGGGGAAACGAGTAGGTTCACCCCTCCACTTT
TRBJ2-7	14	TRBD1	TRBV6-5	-	CASSRDRRDYEQYF	TGTGCCAGCAGTCGGGACAGGAGAGACTACGAGCAGTACTTC
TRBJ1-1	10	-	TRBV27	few	CASGFTEAFF	TGTGCCAGCGGCTTCACTGAAGCTTTCTTT
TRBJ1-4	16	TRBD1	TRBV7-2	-	CASSLQGVATNEKLFF	TGTGCCAGCAGTTTACAGGGGGTGGCAACTAATGAAAAACTGTTTTTT
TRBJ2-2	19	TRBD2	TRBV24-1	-	CATSDTRGSGRDGTGELFF	TGTGCCACCAGTGACACGCGCGGTAGCGGGAGGGATGGCACCGGGGAGCTGTTTTTT
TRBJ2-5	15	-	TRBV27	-	CARVLRAGRRETQYF	TGTGCCAGGGTCCTTCGGGCGGGGAGGCGAGAGACCCAGTACTTC
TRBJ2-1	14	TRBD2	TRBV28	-	CATLAGSRYNEQFF	TGTGCCACTCTAGCGGGAAGTCGCTACAATGAGCAGTTCTTC
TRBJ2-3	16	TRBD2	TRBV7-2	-	CASSPGLGAGGQTQYF	TGTGCCAGCAGCCCTGGGTTAGGCGCGGGGGGTCAGACGCAGTATTTT
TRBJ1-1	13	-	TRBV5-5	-	CASSLSSNTEAFF	TGTGCCAGCAGCTTGAGCTCGAACACTGAAGCTTTCTTT
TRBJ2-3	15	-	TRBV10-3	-	CAISGAPYGTDTQYF	TGTGCCATCAGTGGAGCCCCCTATGGTACGGATACGCAGTATTTT
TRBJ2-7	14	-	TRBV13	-	CASSLGGGSYEQYF	TGTGCCAGCAGTTTGGGAGGGGGCTCCTACGAGCAGTACTTC
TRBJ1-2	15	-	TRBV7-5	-	CVRSSRGGVTYGYTF	TGTGTCAGAAGCTCCCGGGGAGGGGTCACCTATGGCTACACCTTC
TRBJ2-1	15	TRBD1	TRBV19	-	CASSIGGQAWDEQFF	TGTGCCAGTAGTATCGGGGGACAGGCATGGGATGAGCAGTTCTTC
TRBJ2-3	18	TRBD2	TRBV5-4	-	CASSSPGTSGASTDTQYF	TGTGCCAGCAGCTCGCCCGGGACTAGCGGGGCTAGCACAGATACGCAGTATTTT